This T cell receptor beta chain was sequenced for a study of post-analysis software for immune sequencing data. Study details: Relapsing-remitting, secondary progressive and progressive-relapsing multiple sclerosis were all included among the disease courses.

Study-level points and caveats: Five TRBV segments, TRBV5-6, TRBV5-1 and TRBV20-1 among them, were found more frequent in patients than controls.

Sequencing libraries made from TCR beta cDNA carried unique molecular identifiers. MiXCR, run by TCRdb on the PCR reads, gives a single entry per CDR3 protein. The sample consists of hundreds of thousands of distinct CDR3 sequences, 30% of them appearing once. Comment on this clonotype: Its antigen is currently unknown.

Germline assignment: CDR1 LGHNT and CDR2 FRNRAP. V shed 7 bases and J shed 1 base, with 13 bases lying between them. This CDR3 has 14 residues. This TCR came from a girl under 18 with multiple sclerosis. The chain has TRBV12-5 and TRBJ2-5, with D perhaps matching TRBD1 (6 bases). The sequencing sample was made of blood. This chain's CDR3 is CASAPRDIQETQYF. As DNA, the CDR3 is TGTGCTAGTGCCCCGAGGGACATCCAAGAGACCCAGTACTTC.